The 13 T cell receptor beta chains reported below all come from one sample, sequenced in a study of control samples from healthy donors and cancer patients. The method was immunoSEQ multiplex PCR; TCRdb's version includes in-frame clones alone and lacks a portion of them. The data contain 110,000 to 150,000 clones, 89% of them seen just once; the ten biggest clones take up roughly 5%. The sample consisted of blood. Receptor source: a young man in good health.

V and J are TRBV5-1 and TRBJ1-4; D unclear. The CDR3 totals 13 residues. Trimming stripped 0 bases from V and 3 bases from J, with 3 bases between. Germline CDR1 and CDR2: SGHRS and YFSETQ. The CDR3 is CASSLEANEKLFF. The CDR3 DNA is TGCGCCAGCAGCTTGGAGGCTAATGAAAAACTGTTTTTT.

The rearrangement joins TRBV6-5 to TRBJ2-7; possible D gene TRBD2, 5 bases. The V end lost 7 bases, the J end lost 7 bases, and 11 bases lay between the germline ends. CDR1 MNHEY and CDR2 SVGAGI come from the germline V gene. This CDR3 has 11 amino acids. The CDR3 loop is CASTRAGEQYF. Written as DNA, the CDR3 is TGTGCCAGCACTCGGGCGGGTGAGCAGTACTTC.

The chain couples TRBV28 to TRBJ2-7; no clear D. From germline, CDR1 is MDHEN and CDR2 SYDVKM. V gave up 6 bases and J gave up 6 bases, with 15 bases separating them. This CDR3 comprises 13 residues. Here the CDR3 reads CASSLGPGREQYF. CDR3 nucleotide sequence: TGTGCCAGCAGCCTAGGGCCCGGTCGCGAGCAGTACTTC.

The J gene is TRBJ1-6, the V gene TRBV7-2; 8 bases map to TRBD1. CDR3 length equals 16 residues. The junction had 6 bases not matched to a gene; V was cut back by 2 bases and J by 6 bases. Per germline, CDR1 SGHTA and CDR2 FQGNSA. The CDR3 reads CASSLRQGIGNSPLHF. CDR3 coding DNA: TGTGCCAGCAGCTTAAGACAGGGGATAGGTAATTCACCCCTCCACTTT.

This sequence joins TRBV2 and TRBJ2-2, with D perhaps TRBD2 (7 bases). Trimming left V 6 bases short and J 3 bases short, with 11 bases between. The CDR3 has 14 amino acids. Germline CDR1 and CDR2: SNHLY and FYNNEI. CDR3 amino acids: CASRRGPDTGELFF. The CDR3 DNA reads TGTGCCAGCAGGCGGGGGCCCGACACCGGGGAGCTGTTTTTT.

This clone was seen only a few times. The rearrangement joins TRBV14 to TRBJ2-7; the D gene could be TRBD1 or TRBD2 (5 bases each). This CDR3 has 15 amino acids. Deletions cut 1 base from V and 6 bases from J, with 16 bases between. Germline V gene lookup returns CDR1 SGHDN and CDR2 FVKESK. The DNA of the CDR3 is TGTGCCAGCAGCCAAGGGAGCTCGGGGCCTCGCGAGCAGTACTTC. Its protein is CASSQGSSGPREQYF.

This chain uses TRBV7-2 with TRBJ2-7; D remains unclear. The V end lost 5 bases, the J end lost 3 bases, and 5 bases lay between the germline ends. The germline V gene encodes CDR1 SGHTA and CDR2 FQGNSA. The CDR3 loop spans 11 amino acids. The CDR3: CASSGNYEQYF. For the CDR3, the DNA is TGTGCCAGCAGCGGGAACTACGAGCAGTACTTC.

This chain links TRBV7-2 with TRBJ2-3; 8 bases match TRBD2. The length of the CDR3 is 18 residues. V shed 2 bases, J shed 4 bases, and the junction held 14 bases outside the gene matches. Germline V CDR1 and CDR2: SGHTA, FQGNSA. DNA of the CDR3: TGTGCCAGCAGCTTAAGGTGGGGGCCTAGCGGGCCCCCAGATACGCAGTATTTT. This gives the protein CASSLRWGPSGPPDTQYF.

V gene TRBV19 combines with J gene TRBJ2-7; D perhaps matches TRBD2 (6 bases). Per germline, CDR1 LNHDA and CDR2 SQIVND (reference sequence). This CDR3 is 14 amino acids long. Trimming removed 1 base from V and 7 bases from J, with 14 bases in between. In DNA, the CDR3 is TGTGCCAGTAGTATAGCGGGGACTCCCTTGGAGCAGTACTTC. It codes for CASSIAGTPLEQYF.

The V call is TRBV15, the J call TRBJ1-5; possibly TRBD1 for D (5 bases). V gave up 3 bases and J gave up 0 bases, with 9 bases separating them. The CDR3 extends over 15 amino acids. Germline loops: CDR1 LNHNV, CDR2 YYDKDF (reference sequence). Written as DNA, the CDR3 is TGTGCCACCAGCAGGGGGGGGAATAGCAATCAGCCCCAGCATTTT. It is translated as CATSRGGNSNQPQHF.

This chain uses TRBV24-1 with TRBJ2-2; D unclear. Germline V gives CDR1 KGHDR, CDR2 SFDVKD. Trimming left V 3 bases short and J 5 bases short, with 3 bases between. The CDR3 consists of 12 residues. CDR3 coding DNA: TGTGCCACCAGTGATAAAACCGGGGAGCTGTTTTTT. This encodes CATSDKTGELFF.

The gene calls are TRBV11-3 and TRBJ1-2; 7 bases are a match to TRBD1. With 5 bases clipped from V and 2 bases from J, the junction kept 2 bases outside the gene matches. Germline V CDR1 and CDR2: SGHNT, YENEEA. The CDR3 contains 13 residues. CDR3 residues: CASSTTGNYGYTF. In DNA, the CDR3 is TGTGCCAGCAGCACGACAGGGAACTATGGCTACACCTTC.

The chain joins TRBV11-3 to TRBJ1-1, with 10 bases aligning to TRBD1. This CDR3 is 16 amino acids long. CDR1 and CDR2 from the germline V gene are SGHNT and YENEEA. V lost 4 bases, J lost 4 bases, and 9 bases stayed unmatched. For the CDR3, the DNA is TGTGCCAGCAGCTCTGGACAGGGGGAAAGGGGCACTGAAGCTTTCTTT. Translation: CASSSGQGERGTEAFF.